What follows are 29 T cell receptor beta chains derived from one specimen sequenced in a study of cytomegalovirus exposure and HLA in healthy donors. PCR was performed using 60 Vbeta and 13 Jbeta primers. Profiled with immunoSEQ multiplex PCR; TCRdb holds only in-frame clones, not every one. This sample yields approximately 140,000 clones, of which 80% are seen a single time; approximately 4% belongs to the top ten. The specimen sequenced was PBMCs. The receptors come from a woman aged 40 to 50 in good health and CMV-seronegative.

This clone was found a few times. The chain joins TRBV2 to TRBJ2-7; the D gene is possibly TRBD2 (6 bases). Germline CDR1 is SNHLY and CDR2 is FYNNEI. This CDR3 is 15 amino acids long. Trimming stripped 8 bases from V and 4 bases from J, with 21 bases between. CDR3 region: CASRRERTPGYEQYF. The DNA of the CDR3 is TGTGCCAGCCGGAGGGAACGCACCCCGGGGTACGAGCAGTACTTC.

CDR3 DNA: TGTGCCAGCAGTGAAGCGCTTCCGGAGTTCTTCTTT. Its translation is CASSEALPEFFF. The chain carries TRBV2 and TRBJ1-1; no reliable D call. Germline V gives CDR1 SNHLY, CDR2 FYNNEI. The CDR3 is 12 amino acids. Trimming shortened V by 0 bases and J by 14 bases, and 13 bases separated the two germline ends.

This chain joins TRBV6-5 and TRBJ1-2; TRBD1 agrees at 11 bases. CDR3 length: 15 amino acids. J was trimmed by 3 bases and V by 2 bases; bases with no gene match: 2. Germline CDR1 reads MNHEY; CDR2 reads SVGAGI. The CDR3 spells CASSYGDRGYYGYTF. As DNA, the CDR3 is TGTGCCAGCAGTTACGGGGACAGGGGGTACTATGGCTACACCTTC.

The chain has TRBV19 and TRBJ1-6; possibly TRBD1 for D (6 bases). V was shortened by 2 bases and J by 7 bases, with 15 bases between the two germline ends. CDR1 and CDR2 from the germline V gene are LNHDA and SQIVND (reference sequence). CDR3 length equals 16 residues. CDR3 in DNA: TGTGCCAGTAGTATATTGGCCGGGGGGCCCAATTCACCCCTCCACTTT. This gives the protein CASSILAGGPNSPLHF.

About this clone itself: The same CDR3 arises from other DNA sequences in this sample as well. The rearrangement joins TRBV9 to TRBJ1-2; TRBD1 matches 7 bases. The trim removed 0 bases at V and 1 base at J, leaving 3 bases unmatched. The CDR3 runs to 15 residues. Per germline, CDR1 SGDLS and CDR2 YYNGEE. This chain's CDR3 is CASSVAGTVNYGYTF. The CDR3 nucleotides read TGTGCCAGCAGCGTAGCCGGGACAGTTAACTATGGCTACACCTTC.

This clone has more than one count but fewer than ten. The chain employs TRBV7-6 and TRBJ2-7; no firm D call. Between the trimmed V and J ends, which lost 3 bases and 5 bases, there was a span of 11 bases. This CDR3 contains 13 residues. CDR1 is SGHVS and CDR2 is FNYEAQ in the germline V gene. CDR3 region: CASSLAGGDEQYF. DNA for the CDR3: TGTGCCAGCAGCTTGGCAGGTGGCGACGAGCAGTACTTC.

This rearrangement joins TRBV4-1 to TRBJ2-1; the match to TRBD2 covers 8 bases. After removal of 4 bases from V and 3 bases from J, the junction contained 11 bases not matched to a gene. CDR3 length: 17 residues. Germline assignment: CDR1 MGHRA and CDR2 YSYEKL. In DNA, the CDR3 is TGCGCCAGCAGCCTCAGCCCAGCGGGAGCTCGCTACAATGAGCAGTTCTTC. Translating it yields CASSLSPAGARYNEQFF.

V is TRBV27 and J is TRBJ1-1, with D possibly being TRBD1 (5 bases). Germline V gene data show CDR1 as MNHEY and CDR2 as SMNVEV (reference sequence). V lost 10 bases and J lost 0, with 9 bases in between. The CDR3 is 12 residues long. CDR3 sequence reads: CATGRVNTEAFF. The DNA for the CDR3 is TGTGCCACCGGCAGGGTGAACACTGAAGCTTTCTTT.

V is TRBV5-1 and J is TRBJ2-5; possibly TRBD2 for D (6 bases). V gave up 4 bases and J gave up 1 base, with 8 bases separating them. This CDR3 comprises 13 residues. CDR1 SGHRS and CDR2 YFSETQ come from the germline V gene. The CDR3 reads CASSRTIQETQYF. As DNA, the CDR3 is TGCGCCAGCAGCCGGACTATCCAAGAGACCCAGTACTTC.

The chain has TRBV2 and TRBJ1-2; tentative D call: TRBD1 (5 bases). The CDR3 sequence is 13 residues long. Trimming shortened V by 2 bases and J by 2 bases, and 6 bases separated the two germline ends. CDR1 is SNHLY, CDR2 FYNNEI, per germline. CDR3 nucleotides: TGTGCCAGCAGTGAAAAGGGGAACTATGGCTACACCTTC. Amino acids: CASSEKGNYGYTF. Full variable domain (outside the CDR3, taken from reference TRBV2 and TRBJ1-2): EPEVTQTPSHQVTQMGQEVILRCVPISNHLYFYWYRQILGQKVEFLVSFYNNEISEKSEIFDDQFSVERPDGSNFTLKIRSTKLEDSAMYFCASSEKGNYGYTFGSGTRLTVV.

This clone was counted only a few times. J is TRBJ2-7 and V is TRBV19; a possible D gene is TRBD2 (6 bases). V shed 6 bases and J shed 2 bases, with 14 bases lying between them. Looked up from germline, CDR1 is LNHDA and CDR2 is SQIVND (reference sequence). There are 14 residues in the CDR3. In nucleotides, the CDR3 is TGTGCCAGTAGCCCCGTCGGGGGAACCTACGAGCAGTACTTC. Its protein product is CASSPVGGTYEQYF.

This clone was recorded a few times. J is TRBJ2-7 and V is TRBV14, with D possibly matching TRBD2 (5 bases). Trimming took off 2 bases at V and 3 bases at J, with 14 bases between the two ends. CDR1 SGHDN and CDR2 FVKESK come from the germline V gene. CDR3 length equals 15 residues. CDR3 amino acids: CASSQIWGDHYEQYF. The CDR3 region has the DNA TGTGCCAGCAGCCAAATTTGGGGAGATCACTACGAGCAGTACTTC.

This chain joins TRBV6-5 and TRBJ1-1; 8 bases line up with TRBD1. Germline loops: CDR1 MNHEY, CDR2 SVGAGI. This CDR3 comprises 12 residues. Trimming at V came to 5 bases and at J to 8 bases, leaving 4 bases not matched to a gene. The CDR3 sequence: CASSTTGAEAFF. The CDR3, as DNA: TGTGCCAGCAGTACGACAGGGGCGGAAGCTTTCTTT.

As to this clone: At one of its ends the junction is not consistent with the germline gene, which may arise from a read error. V and J are TRBV15 and TRBJ2-1; 12 bases align to TRBD2. Per the germline V gene, CDR1 is LNHNV and CDR2 is YYDKDF (reference sequence). CDR3 size: 18 residues. CDR3 sequence reads: CAISRDRSSGGAGNEQFF. CDR3 sequence (DNA): TGTGCCATCAGCAGAGATAGGTCTAGCGGGGGGGCCGGAAATGAGCAGTTCTTC.

The chain is built from TRBV10-3 and TRBJ2-5; tentatively, D is TRBD1 (6 bases). This CDR3 is 15 amino acids long. The V and J ends lost 2 bases and 5 bases respectively, with 15 bases between them. The V gene's germline CDR1 is ENHRY and CDR2 SYGVKD. This CDR3 reads CAISEDIIRGETQYF. CDR3 nucleotide sequence: TGTGCCATCAGTGAGGATATAATAAGGGGGGAGACCCAGTACTTC.

The chain has TRBV7-2 and TRBJ1-4, with 7 bases that match TRBD1. Germline V gene lookup returns CDR1 SGHTA and CDR2 FQGNSA. J was trimmed by 7 bases and V by 5 bases; bases with no gene match: 7. This CDR3 spans 14 amino acids. CDR3 sequence: CASSEQGSSEKLFF. CDR3 nucleotides: TGTGCCAGCAGCGAACAGGGGAGTAGTGAAAAACTGTTTTTT.

The genes are TRBV5-4 and TRBJ2-1; TRBD2 aligns across 7 bases. The J segment lost 6 bases and the V segment lost 5 bases, leaving 5 bases of the junction unmatched. Germline assignment: CDR1 SGHNT and CDR2 YYREEE (reference sequence). This CDR3 region has 13 residues. The CDR3 DNA reads TGTGCCAGCAGGGTTAGCGGGTCCAATGAGCAGTTCTTC. It specifies CASRVSGSNEQFF.

J is TRBJ2-1 and V is TRBV4-2; 7 bases agree with TRBD2. Germline assignment: CDR1 LGHNA and CDR2 YNFKEQ. Trimming cost V 4 bases and J 1 base; bases outside gene matches: 7. This CDR3 comprises 16 residues. This chain's CDR3 is CASSPSSGPSYNEQFF. CDR3 nucleotides: TGTGCCAGCAGCCCTTCTAGCGGTCCTTCCTACAATGAGCAGTTCTTC.

The chain links TRBV2 to TRBJ2-3; possibly TRBD2 for D (5 bases). The CDR3 length is 15 residues. The V end was cut by 7 bases, the J end by 2 bases, with 16 bases between. From germline, CDR1 is SNHLY and CDR2 FYNNEI. The CDR3 coding sequence is TGTGCCAGCAACCGGATGCGCGGGTCCACAGATACGCAGTATTTT. Residues: CASNRMRGSTDTQYF.

The rearrangement links TRBV7-2 to TRBJ2-3, with D tentatively TRBD2 (5 bases). Trimming removed 4 bases from V and 0 bases from J, with 8 bases in between. The germline CDR1 and CDR2 sequences are SGHTA and FQGNSA. CDR3 length: 14 amino acids. CDR3 protein: CASSYRDSTDTQYF. Here the CDR3 DNA reads TGTGCCAGCAGCTACCGGGATAGCACAGATACGCAGTATTTT.

This chain connects TRBV12-5 to TRBJ1-5, with D possibly TRBD1 on 6 matching bases. The germline V gene has CDR1 LGHNT and CDR2 FRNRAP. The ends were cut back, 0 bases at V and 2 bases at J, with 14 bases in the middle. The CDR3 length is 17 residues. CDR3 DNA sequence: TGTGCTAGTGGTTTGGTAAGGGGGGGATATGGCAATCAGCCCCAGCATTTT. Its translation is CASGLVRGGYGNQPQHF.

The rearrangement uses TRBV19 and TRBJ2-7; 7 positions agree with TRBD1. Germline V gene lookup returns CDR1 LNHDA and CDR2 SQIVND (reference sequence). V lost 6 bases and J lost 1; bases outside the gene matches: 15. The CDR3 is 17 amino acids. For the CDR3, the DNA is TGTGCCAGTAGCAGGTCGGCGACAGGGTTCAAGTCCTACGAGCAGTACTTC. Translated, it gives CASSRSATGFKSYEQYF.

J is TRBJ2-7 and V is TRBV14; D perhaps matches TRBD2 (7 bases). Germline V CDR1 and CDR2: SGHDN, FVKESK. There are 16 residues in the CDR3. V was cut by 1 base and J by 7 bases, with 20 bases left in between. In DNA form, the CDR3 reads TGTGCCAGCAGCCAAGGTTTAGATCGGGGGGCGGGTGAGCAGTACTTC. Amino acids: CASSQGLDRGAGEQYF. The entire variable domain, with the rest obtained from reference TRBV14 and TRBJ2-7, is as follows: EAGVTQFPSHSVIEKGQTVTLRCDPISGHDNLYWYRRVMGKEIKFLLHFVKESKQDESGMPNNRFLAERTGGTYSTLKVQPAELEDSGVYFCASSQGLDRGAGEQYFGPGTRLTVT.

This chain connects TRBV28 to TRBJ2-7; 7 nucleotides agree with TRBD2. CDR3 length: 11 residues. V lost 6 bases, J lost 6 bases, and 2 bases stayed unmatched. Germline V CDR1 and CDR2: MDHEN, SYDVKM. As DNA, the CDR3 is TGTGCCAGCAGCGGACTAGGCGAGCAGTACTTC. Translation: CASSGLGEQYF.

The genes are TRBV19 and TRBJ2-5; TRBD1 matches at 7 bases. V shed 5 bases and J 2 bases; nucleotides not matched to a gene: 5. The germline CDR1 and CDR2 sequences are LNHDA and SQIVND (reference sequence). There are 14 residues in the CDR3. The CDR3 loop reads CASSLVGQQETQYF. CDR3 DNA sequence: TGTGCCAGTAGTCTAGTGGGACAGCAAGAGACCCAGTACTTC.

The chain uses TRBV6-6 and TRBJ1-1; D might be TRBD1 (6 bases). V lost 8 bases and J 1 base, leaving 8 bases between the germline ends. In germline, CDR1 is MNHNY, CDR2 SVGAGI (reference sequence). The CDR3 totals 12 residues. CDR3: CASLGGNTEAFF. The CDR3 nucleotides are TGTGCCAGCTTAGGGGGGAACACTGAAGCTTTCTTT.

V usage is TRBV7-2 and J usage is TRBJ1-5; 7 nucleotides line up with TRBD1. CDR3 size: 14 residues. After removal of 5 bases from V and 6 bases from J, the junction contained 7 bases not matched to a gene. Germline CDR1 and CDR2: SGHTA and FQGNSA. CDR3 coding DNA: TGTGCCAGCAGCGTTGGGACAGTCGGTCAGCCCCAGCATTTT. This gives the protein CASSVGTVGQPQHF.

This sequence joins TRBV6-1 and TRBJ2-3; no clear D. V shed 2 bases and J shed 0 bases, with 9 bases lying between them. The length of the CDR3 is 15 residues. Looked up from germline, CDR1 is MNHNS and CDR2 is SASEGT. The CDR3 DNA sequence: TGTGCCAGCAGTGAACTCGGGTCTAGCACAGATACGCAGTATTTT. Protein: CASSELGSSTDTQYF.

The chain is built from TRBV9 and TRBJ2-3, with TRBD2 identical over 7 bases. With V trimmed by 0 bases and J by 6 bases, 4 bases remained unmatched. The CDR3 is 14 residues long. Germline V lookup: CDR1 SGDLS, CDR2 YYNGEE. CDR3 residues: CASSVDLGRDTQYF. The CDR3 region has the DNA TGTGCCAGCAGCGTAGACCTCGGGAGGGATACGCAGTATTTT.